The rows below give T cell receptor beta chains drawn from one sample of a study of shared clonotypes between healthy human individuals. Repertoires were generated with immunoSEQ multiplex PCR, while TCRdb's copy carries only in-frame clones and drops some. The sample carries approximately 980,000 clones, approximately 76% recorded once. The sample consisted of memory CD4+ T cells sorted from blood. These receptors were taken from a man between 18 and 29 years old in good health. CDR3s include the opening cysteine and the closing phenylalanine or tryptophan. The D gene is left open where the match is weak. The size field is filled for only some rows; it gives once, few, many or a size class.

D gene	CDR3 length	V gene	clone size	J gene	CDR3 DNA	CDR3 protein
NA	15	TRBV7-9	few	TRBJ1-6	TGTGCCAGCAGCTTAGAGGGGTCCACTAATTCACCCCTCCACTTT	CASSLEGSTNSPLHF
NA	15	TRBV5-4	few	TRBJ1-1	TGTGCCAGCAGCCGGGGACTTGACATCAACACTGAAGCTTTCTTT	CASSRGLDINTEAFF
TRBD2	15	TRBV4-3	NA	TRBJ2-3	TGCGCCAGCAGCCACGACCGAACTAGCGGAGATACGCAGTATTTT	CASSHDRTSGDTQYF
TRBD2	14	TRBV6-1	NA	TRBJ2-5	TGTGCCAGCAAGTTTACTAGCGGCCAAGAGACCCAGTACTTC	CASKFTSGQETQYF
TRBD1	15	TRBV28	NA	TRBJ2-5	TGTGCCAGCAGATCCCGACAGGGTGCCCAAGAGACCCAGTACTTC	CASRSRQGAQETQYF
NA	13	TRBV5-4	once	TRBJ2-1	TGTGCCAGCAGCTTGGGACCAAGCAATGAGCAGTTCTTC	CASSLGPSNEQFF
TRBD1	14	TRBV12-5	few	TRBJ1-5	TGTGCTAGTGGTCCGGGACAGTACAATCAGCCCCAGCATTTT	CASGPGQYNQPQHF
NA	14	TRBV5-1	NA	TRBJ2-7	TGCGCCAGCAGCTTGACAGGGGACTCTTACGAGCAGTACTTC	CASSLTGDSYEQYF
NA	14	TRBV5-4	NA	TRBJ1-2	TGTGCCAGCAGCTTGGGCGGGCAAAACTATGGCTACACCTTC	CASSLGGQNYGYTF
TRBD1	15	TRBV6-1	NA	TRBJ1-1	TGTGCCAGCAGTGGATTGGGACAGGGTAACACTGAAGCTTTCTTT	CASSGLGQGNTEAFF
TRBD2	13	TRBV30	NA	TRBJ2-1	TGTGCCCGGAGCGGGAACCTCTACAATGAGCAGTTCTTC	CARSGNLYNEQFF
TRBD2	16	TRBV28	NA	TRBJ2-1	TGTGCCAGCAGTCCGATTTCGGGGGGGTCCTACAATGAGCAGTTCTTC	CASSPISGGSYNEQFF
TRBD1	16	TRBV28	NA	TRBJ2-7	TGTGCCAGCAGCTCGCTGGGGACAGGGGGCCCCTACGAGCAGTACTTC	CASSSLGTGGPYEQYF
NA	13	TRBV5-1	NA	TRBJ1-1	TGCGCCAGCAGCTTGGCCCAGGTATCTGAAGCTTTCTTT	CASSLAQVSEAFF
NA	14	TRBV30	few	TRBJ1-2	TGTGCCTGGAGTGTTTCGAGGGGAGATTATGGCTACACCTTC	CAWSVSRGDYGYTF
TRBD1	14	TRBV10-2	NA	TRBJ2-3	TGCGCCAGCAGTGAGGTACAGGGGGTAAATACGCAGTATTTT	CASSEVQGVNTQYF
TRBD1	15	TRBV5-1	many	TRBJ2-7	TGCGCCAGCAGCTTGGGCCCTGGTGACAGGGACGAGCAGTACTTC	CASSLGPGDRDEQYF
TRBD2	17	TRBV7-2	NA	TRBJ2-1	TGTGCCAGCAGCTTAGCTCTAAGCGGGAACTCCTACAATGAGCAGTTCTTC	CASSLALSGNSYNEQFF
NA	12	TRBV12-5	NA	TRBJ2-3	TGTGCTAGTGGTTTGGGATCGAATACGCAGTATTTT	CASGLGSNTQYF
NA	13	TRBV6-6	NA	TRBJ1-1	TGTGCCAGCAGTTACTCGAGGGAAACTGAAGCTTTCTTT	CASSYSRETEAFF
NA	12	TRBV10-1	NA	TRBJ2-5	TGCGCCAGCAGTGATTCCAGTGAGACCCAGTACTTC	CASSDSSETQYF
NA	15	TRBV6-6	once	TRBJ2-5	TGTGCCAGCACCGACGGGGCAGGGTCCCAAGAGACCCAGTACTTC	CASTDGAGSQETQYF
NA	15	TRBV30	NA	TRBJ2-2	TGTGCCTGGAGTGCATCGGGGACGGCCTCCGGGGAGCTGTTTTTT	CAWSASGTASGELFF
NA	16	TRBV7-6	few	TRBJ2-1	TGTGCCAGCAGCTCCGTTGCGGGGAACTCCTACAATGAGCAGTTCTTC	CASSSVAGNSYNEQFF
NA	16	TRBV14	NA	TRBJ2-6	TGTGCCAGCAGCCCTGTCGGCAGGGTTGGGGCCAACGTCCTGACTTTC	CASSPVGRVGANVLTF
NA	15	TRBV19	NA	TRBJ2-2	TGTGCCGCTCTCGACAGAGCAGCGAACACCGGGGAGCTGTTTTTT	CAALDRAANTGELFF
NA	11	TRBV30	few	TRBJ1-2	TGTGCCTGGAGTGGGAACACTTTCCACACCTTC	CAWSGNTFHTF
NA	14	TRBV11-2	NA	TRBJ1-3	TGTGCCAGCAGCCCCGGGTTCTCTGGAAACACCATATATTTT	CASSPGFSGNTIYF
NA	13	TRBV6-5	NA	TRBJ1-3	TGTGCCAGCCAGACGGGGGCGGGAAACACCATATATTTT	CASQTGAGNTIYF
NA	15	TRBV5-6	NA	TRBJ2-1	TGTGCCAGCAGCTCCACTAGGGTTAAGGTCAATGAGCAGTTCTTC	CASSSTRVKVNEQFF
NA	14	TRBV10-2	NA	TRBJ2-3	TGCGCCAGCAGCCCCGGGGGCCACACAGATACGCAGTATTTT	CASSPGGHTDTQYF